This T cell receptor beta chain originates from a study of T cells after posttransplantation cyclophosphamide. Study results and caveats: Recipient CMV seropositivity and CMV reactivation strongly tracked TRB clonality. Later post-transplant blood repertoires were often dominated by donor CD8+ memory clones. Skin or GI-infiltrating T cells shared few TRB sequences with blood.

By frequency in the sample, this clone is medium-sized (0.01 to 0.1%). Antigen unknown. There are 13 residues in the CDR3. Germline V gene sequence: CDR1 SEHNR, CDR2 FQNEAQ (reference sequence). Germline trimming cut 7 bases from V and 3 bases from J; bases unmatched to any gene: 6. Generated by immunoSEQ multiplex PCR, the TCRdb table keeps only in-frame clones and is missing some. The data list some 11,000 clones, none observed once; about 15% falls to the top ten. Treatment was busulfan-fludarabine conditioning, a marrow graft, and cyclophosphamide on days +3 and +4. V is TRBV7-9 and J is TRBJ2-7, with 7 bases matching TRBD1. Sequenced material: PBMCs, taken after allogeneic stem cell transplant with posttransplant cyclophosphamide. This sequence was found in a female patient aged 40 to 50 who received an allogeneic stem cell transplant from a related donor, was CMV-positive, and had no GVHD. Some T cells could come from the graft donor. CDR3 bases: TGTGCCAGCAACTGGGACAGAAACTACGAGCAGTACTTC. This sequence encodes CASNWDRNYEQYF.